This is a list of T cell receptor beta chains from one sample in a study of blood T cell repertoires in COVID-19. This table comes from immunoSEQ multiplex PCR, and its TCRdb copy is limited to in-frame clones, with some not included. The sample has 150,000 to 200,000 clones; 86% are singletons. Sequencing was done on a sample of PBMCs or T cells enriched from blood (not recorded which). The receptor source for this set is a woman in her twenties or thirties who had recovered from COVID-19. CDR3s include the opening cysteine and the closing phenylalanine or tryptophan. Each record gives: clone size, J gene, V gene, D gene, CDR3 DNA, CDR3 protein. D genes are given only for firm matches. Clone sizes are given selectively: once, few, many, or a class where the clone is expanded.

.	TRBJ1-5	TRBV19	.	TGTGCCAGTACAGTCGCTACGAGGCAGCCCCAGCATTTT	CASTVATRQPQHF
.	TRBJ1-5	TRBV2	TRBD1	TGTGCCAGCAGTGACGCCGATTGGGGACAGGGGGCAATTCAGCCCCAGCATTTT	CASSDADWGQGAIQPQHF
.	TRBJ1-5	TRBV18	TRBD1	TGTGCCAGCTCAACAGGGGTTGATCAGCCCCAGCATTTT	CASSTGVDQPQHF
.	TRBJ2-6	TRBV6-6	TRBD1	TGTGCCAGCAGTCGACAGGGCCGCTCTGGGGCCAACGTCCTGACTTTC	CASSRQGRSGANVLTF
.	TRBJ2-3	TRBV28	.	TGTGCCAGCAGTTTCTCAGCGAGGGATACGCAGTATTTT	CASSFSARDTQYF
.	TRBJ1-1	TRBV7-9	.	TGTGCCAGCAGCGGACAGTGGGACACTGAAGCTTTCTTT	CASSGQWDTEAFF
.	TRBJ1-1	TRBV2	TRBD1	TGTGCCAGCACACGACAGGGATCCACTGAAGCTTTCTTT	CASTRQGSTEAFF
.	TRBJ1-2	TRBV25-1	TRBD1	TGTGCCAGCAGTCCCCGGGACAGGAACTATGGCTACACCTTC	CASSPRDRNYGYTF
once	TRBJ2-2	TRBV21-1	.	TGTGCCAGCACGACAGGGGCATACACCGGGGAGCTGTTTTTT	CASTTGAYTGELFF
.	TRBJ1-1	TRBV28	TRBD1	TGTGCCAGCAGTTTGTACGCAGGGGGGACTGAAGCTTTCTTT	CASSLYAGGTEAFF
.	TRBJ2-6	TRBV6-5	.	TGTGCCAGCCTAGGGAGCTCTGGGGCCAACGTCCTGACTTTC	CASLGSSGANVLTF
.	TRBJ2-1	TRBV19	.	TGTGCCAGTAGTATAGGGACTAATGAGCAGTTCTTC	CASSIGTNEQFF
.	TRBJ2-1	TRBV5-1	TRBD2	TGCGCCAGCAGCAAGACTAGCGGGAGGGACAATGAGCAGTTCTTC	CASSKTSGRDNEQFF
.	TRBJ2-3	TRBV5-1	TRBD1	TGCGCCAGCAGCTCCGGGACAGATTCCGTCACAGATACGCAGTATTTT	CASSSGTDSVTDTQYF
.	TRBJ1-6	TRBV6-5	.	TGTGCCAGCAGTTACCGGGGGGCTAGGGGTTCACCCCTCCACTTT	CASSYRGARGSPLHF
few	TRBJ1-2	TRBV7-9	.	TGTGCCAGCAGCTTTAACAGGGATGGCTACACCTTC	CASSFNRDGYTF